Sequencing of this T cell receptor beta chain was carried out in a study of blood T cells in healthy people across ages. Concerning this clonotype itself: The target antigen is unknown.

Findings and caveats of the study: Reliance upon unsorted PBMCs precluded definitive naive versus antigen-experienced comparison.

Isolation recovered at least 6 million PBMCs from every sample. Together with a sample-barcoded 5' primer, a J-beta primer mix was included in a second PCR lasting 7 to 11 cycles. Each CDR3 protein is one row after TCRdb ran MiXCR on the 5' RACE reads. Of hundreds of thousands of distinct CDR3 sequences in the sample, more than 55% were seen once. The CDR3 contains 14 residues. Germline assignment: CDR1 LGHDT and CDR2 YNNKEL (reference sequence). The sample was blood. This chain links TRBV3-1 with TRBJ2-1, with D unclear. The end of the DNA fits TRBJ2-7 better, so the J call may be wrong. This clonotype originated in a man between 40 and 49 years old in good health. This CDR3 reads CASSQSHSYNEQYF. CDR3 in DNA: TGTGCCAGCAGCCAATCACACTCCTACAATGAGCAGTACTTC.